A selection of T cell receptor beta chains follows, all from one sample in a study of T cells in Graves' hyperthyroidism and ophthalmopathy. MiXCR was run by TCRdb on the multiplex PCR reads, yielding one entry per CDR3 protein. There are about 400,000 distinct CDR3 sequences in the sample; roughly 15% occur only once, and about 21% lies in the top ten. Specimen: blood. The receptors derive from a woman aged 60-70 years with Graves' ophthalmopathy. Both conserved end residues are part of each CDR3. The D gene is left open where the match is weak. The size entry is marked missing in some rows and otherwise reads once, few, many or a size class.

>NA|TRBD2|TRBV19|TRBJ2-7
CASSIARSGTGGTYEQYF
TGTGCCAGTAGTATAGCTCGTAGCGGGACCGGGGGTACCTACGAGCAGTACTTC
>many|NA|TRBV12-5|TRBJ2-5
CASGMLPRETQYF
TGTGCTAGTGGAATGCTCCCCCGAGAGACCCAGTACTTC
>few|NA|TRBV27|TRBJ2-7
CASSFRRDSFYEQYF
TGTGCCAGCAGTTTCCGCCGGGACTCGTTCTACGAGCAGTACTTC
>many|NA|TRBV5-5|TRBJ1-2
CASSQPGRLDYGYTF
TGTGCCAGCAGCCAACCGGGACGGCTTGACTATGGCTACACCTTC
>many|TRBD2|TRBV5-5|TRBJ2-1
CASSPVPLAGVANEQFF
TGTGCCAGCAGCCCGGTCCCACTAGCGGGAGTCGCCAATGAGCAGTTCTTC
>NA|NA|TRBV4-1|TRBJ2-7
CASSSPGQQYF
TGCGCCAGCAGCTCACCGGGACAGCAGTACTTC
>many|TRBD2|TRBV12-3/TRBV12-4|TRBJ2-1
CASSPRTSGEQFF
TGTGCCAGCAGTCCTCGGACTAGCGGAGAGCAGTTCTTC
>many|NA|TRBV3-1|TRBJ2-1
CASSQEGERLYNEQFF
TGTGCCAGCAGCCAAGAAGGCGAGCGGCTCTACAATGAGCAGTTCTTC
>NA|NA|TRBV11-2|TRBJ2-2
CASSEPVANTGELFF
TGTGCCAGCAGCGAACCGGTGGCCAACACCGGGGAGCTGTTTTTT
>NA|NA|TRBV10-2|TRBJ1-1
CASIASTTEAFF
TGCGCCAGCATCGCCTCGACCACTGAAGCTTTCTTT
>many|NA|TRBV11-2|TRBJ2-7
CASTGDEQYF
TGTGCCAGCACGGGGGACGAGCAGTACTTC
>NA|TRBD2|TRBV19|TRBJ2-7
CASSSLGRLAESYEQYF
TGTGCCAGTAGTAGCCTCGGTCGGCTAGCGGAGAGCTACGAGCAGTACTTC
>many|TRBD2|TRBV12-3/TRBV12-4|TRBJ2-5
CASTRVGTSAQETQYF
TGTGCCAGCACTCGCGTCGGGACTAGCGCACAAGAGACCCAGTACTTC
>NA|NA|TRBV19|TRBJ1-1
CASTAGGGGAEAFF
TGTGCCAGTACCGCTGGGGGGGGCGGGGCTGAAGCTTTCTTT
>few|NA|TRBV11-1|TRBJ2-2
CASSWDKRTGELFF
TGTGCCAGCAGCTGGGACAAGAGAACCGGGGAGCTGTTTTTT
>few|NA|TRBV6-1|TRBJ2-6
CASSEISTGANVLTF
TGTGCCAGCAGTGAAATCAGTACTGGGGCCAACGTCCTGACTTTC
>many|NA|TRBV28|TRBJ1-2
CASNAEAYGYTF
TGTGCCAGCAACGCAGAGGCTTATGGCTACACCTTC
>many|NA|TRBV7-8|TRBJ2-5
CASSPVGSQETQYF
TGTGCCAGCAGCCCGGTCGGGAGCCAAGAGACCCAGTACTTC
>many|TRBD2|TRBV20-1|TRBJ2-1
CSAPGLANNEQFF
TGCAGTGCACCGGGACTAGCAAACAATGAGCAGTTCTTC
>NA|NA|TRBV12-3/TRBV12-4|TRBJ2-1
CASSLAPVAYNEQFF
TGTGCCAGCAGTTTAGCGCCAGTCGCCTACAATGAGCAGTTCTTC
>many|NA|TRBV12-3/TRBV12-4|TRBJ2-6
CASSPMSGANVLTF
TGTGCCAGCAGTCCAATGTCTGGGGCCAACGTCCTGACTTTC
>few|NA|TRBV4-1|TRBJ1-3
CASSQDLTAGNTIYF
TGCGCCAGCAGCCAAGATCTCACAGCTGGAAACACCATATATTTT
>many|TRBD1|TRBV6-1|TRBJ2-7
CASSEAGTGSYEQYF
TGTGCCAGCAGTGAGGCCGGGACAGGCTCCTACGAGCAGTACTTC
>many|NA|TRBV6-1|TRBJ2-7
CASSYTGREPYEQYF
TGTGCCAGCAGTTATACGGGACGAGAACCCTACGAGCAGTACTTC
>NA|TRBD1|TRBV7-8|TRBJ1-3
CASSLELGQGLNTIYF
TGTGCCAGCAGCCTAGAGCTTGGACAGGGACTAAACACCATATATTTT
>many|TRBD1|TRBV28|TRBJ2-7
CASSTQDRVGYEQYF
TGTGCCAGCAGTACTCAGGACAGGGTGGGATACGAGCAGTACTTC
>NA|TRBD2|TRBV20-1|TRBJ2-5
CSARPTSGSGETQYF
TGCAGTGCTAGGCCGACTAGCGGGAGTGGGGAGACCCAGTACTTC
>few|NA|TRBV30|TRBJ2-3
CAWGFRDTQYF
TGTGCCTGGGGGTTTCGGGATACGCAGTATTTT
>few|TRBD1|TRBV5-1|TRBJ1-2
CASSPDRRYGYTF
TGCGCCAGCAGCCCGGACAGGAGGTATGGCTACACCTTC
>NA|NA|TRBV7-2|TRBJ1-3
CASSPQPHRTVNSGNTIYF
TGTGCCAGCAGCCCACAACCCCACAGGACAGTCAACTCTGGAAACACCATATATTTT
>many|NA|TRBV7-7|TRBJ2-7
CASSLDLGSEQYF
TGTGCTAGCAGCTTAGATCTCGGTTCCGAGCAGTACTTC
>NA|TRBD2|TRBV19|TRBJ2-1
CASSSGPGLAGQGNEQFF
TGTGCCAGTAGCTCCGGACCGGGACTAGCGGGGCAGGGCAATGAGCAGTTCTTC
>many|TRBD1|TRBV20-1|TRBJ2-7
CSADLARGSSYEQYF
TGCAGTGCCGACCTAGCCAGGGGGAGCTCCTACGAGCAGTACTTC
>many|NA|TRBV24-1|TRBJ2-1
CATSDPSGSSSNEQFF
TGTGCCACCAGTGACCCCTCGGGGAGTTCCAGCAATGAGCAGTTCTTC
>NA|NA|TRBV19|TRBJ1-1
CATKDIRVVNTEAFF
TGTGCCACGAAAGACATACGGGTTGTGAACACTGAAGCTTTCTTT
>many|NA|TRBV20-1|TRBJ2-5
CSARGEETQYF
TGCAGTGCTAGAGGGGAAGAGACCCAGTACTTC
>NA|NA|TRBV6-1|TRBJ2-3
CASAQGSTDTQYF
TGTGCCAGCGCCCAGGGTAGCACAGATACGCAGTATTTT
>few|TRBD2|TRBV6-5|TRBJ2-1
CASSYELAGGNREQFF
TGTGCCAGCAGTTACGAGCTAGCGGGAGGTAACAGGGAGCAGTTCTTC
>many|NA|TRBV20-1|TRBJ2-7
CSEEIYGREQYF
TGCAGTGAAGAAATATACGGGAGAGAGCAGTACTTC
>many|NA|TRBV11-2|TRBJ2-7
CASSLGGHEQYF
TGTGCCAGCAGCTTAGGAGGGCACGAGCAGTACTTC
>many|NA|TRBV3-1|TRBJ2-4
CASSSALRIKNIQYF
TGTGCCAGCAGCTCAGCTCTCCGGATCAAAAACATTCAGTACTTC
>few|NA|TRBV15|TRBJ1-5
CATSRDSLANQPQHF
TGTGCCACCAGCAGAGATTCATTGGCAAATCAGCCCCAGCATTTT
>many|TRBD2|TRBV20-1|TRBJ2-1
CSARDLGGRINEQFF
TGCAGTGCTAGAGATCTCGGCGGGAGGATAAATGAGCAGTTCTTC
>NA|TRBD2|TRBV11-2|TRBJ2-1
CASSAGLAGGYNEQFF
TGTGCCAGCAGCGCGGGACTAGCGGGAGGTTACAATGAGCAGTTCTTC
>many|NA|TRBV12-3/TRBV12-4|TRBJ1-6
CASSPLAGAAYNSPLHF
TGTGCCAGCAGCCCCCTCGCGGGGGCGGCCTATAATTCACCCCTCCACTTT
>NA|TRBD2|TRBV28|TRBJ2-5
CASSSRRGAGGSGETQYF
TGTGCCAGCAGTTCTCGACGGGGCGCCGGCGGGAGTGGGGAGACCCAGTACTTC
>NA|TRBD2|TRBV4-1|TRBJ2-3
CASSQRLSGGVGTDTQYF
TGCGCCAGCAGCCAGAGATTAAGCGGGGGGGTGGGGACAGATACGCAGTATTTT
>many|TRBD2|TRBV7-9|TRBJ2-3
CASSGTSGIADTQYF
TGTGCCAGCAGCGGGACTAGCGGGATAGCAGATACGCAGTATTTT
>many|TRBD2|TRBV5-6|TRBJ2-1
CASSFRGRAYNEQFF
TGTGCCAGCAGCTTCAGAGGGAGGGCTTACAATGAGCAGTTCTTC
>many|NA|TRBV9|TRBJ2-3
CASSVESSATDTQYF
TGTGCCAGCAGCGTAGAGAGTAGCGCCACAGATACGCAGTATTTT
>NA|NA|TRBV6-1|TRBJ2-4
CASSDLGIAKNIQYF
TGTGCCAGCAGTGATTTGGGAATAGCCAAAAACATTCAGTACTTC
>few|NA|TRBV5-1|TRBJ2-7
CASSWGGQSYEQYF
TGCGCCAGCAGCTGGGGGGGACAGTCCTACGAGCAGTACTTC
>many|NA|TRBV18|TRBJ1-1
CASSPGHTEAFF
TGTGCCAGCTCACCGGGGCACACTGAAGCTTTCTTT
>many|TRBD1|TRBV3-1|TRBJ1-6
CASGDRDNSPLHF
TGTGCCAGCGGGGACAGAGATAATTCACCCCTCCACTTT
>many|NA|TRBV3-1|TRBJ2-5
CASSQSRGETQYF
TGTGCCAGCAGCCAGAGCCGAGGGGAGACCCAGTACTTC
>many|NA|TRBV2|TRBJ2-7
CASIGALYEQYF
TGTGCCAGCATTGGGGCTCTCTACGAGCAGTACTTC
>few|TRBD2|TRBV20-1|TRBJ2-5
CSAKVREGRRETQYF
TGCAGTGCTAAAGTTCGGGAGGGCCGACGTGAGACCCAGTACTTC
>many|TRBD1|TRBV5-1|TRBJ2-7
CASSLPGGNEQYF
TGCGCCAGCAGCTTGCCAGGGGGCAACGAGCAGTACTTC